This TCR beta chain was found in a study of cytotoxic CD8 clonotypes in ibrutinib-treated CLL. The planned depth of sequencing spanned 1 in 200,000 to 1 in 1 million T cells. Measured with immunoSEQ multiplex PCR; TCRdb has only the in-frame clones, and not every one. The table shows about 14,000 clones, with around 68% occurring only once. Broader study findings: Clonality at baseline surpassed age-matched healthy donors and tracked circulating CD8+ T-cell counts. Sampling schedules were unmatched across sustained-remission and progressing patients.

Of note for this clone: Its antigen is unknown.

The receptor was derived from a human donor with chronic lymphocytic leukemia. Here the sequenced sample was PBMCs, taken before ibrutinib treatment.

CDR3 in amino acids: CASSPPWSGETQYF. The CDR3 DNA follows: TGTGCCAGCAGCCCTCCCTGGTCGGGGGAGACCCAGTACTTC. This chain links TRBV5-6 with TRBJ2-5; D possibly corresponds to TRBD2 (5 bases). The V gene lost 4 bases and the J gene lost 5 bases, with 15 bases spanning the gap. The CDR3 contains 14 residues. The germline V gene encodes CDR1 SGHDT and CDR2 YYEEEE.